The T cell receptor (beta chain) under discussion was sequenced for a study of human thymus T cells. CDR1 is LGHNA, CDR2 YSLEER, per germline. The V gene lost 1 base and the J gene lost 1 base, with 25 bases spanning the gap. The CDR3 extends over 21 amino acids. Corrective cardiac surgery supplied the resected thymus tissue. The repertoire was sequenced with immunoSEQ multiplex PCR; TCRdb's copy has only in-frame clones and lacks some. The profile shows some 130,000 clones, more than 90% of them singletons. Sequencing was performed on thymus tissue. This receptor was taken from a boy younger than two with a congenital heart defect but otherwise immunologically healthy. This chain connects TRBV4-3 to TRBJ2-2; D possibly corresponds to TRBD2 (7 bases). CDR3 region: CASSQVLGEGIGGLNTGELFF. CDR3 DNA sequence: TGCGCCAGCAGCCAAGTCCTTGGGGAGGGAATAGGGGGATTGAACACCGGGGAGCTGTTTTTT.